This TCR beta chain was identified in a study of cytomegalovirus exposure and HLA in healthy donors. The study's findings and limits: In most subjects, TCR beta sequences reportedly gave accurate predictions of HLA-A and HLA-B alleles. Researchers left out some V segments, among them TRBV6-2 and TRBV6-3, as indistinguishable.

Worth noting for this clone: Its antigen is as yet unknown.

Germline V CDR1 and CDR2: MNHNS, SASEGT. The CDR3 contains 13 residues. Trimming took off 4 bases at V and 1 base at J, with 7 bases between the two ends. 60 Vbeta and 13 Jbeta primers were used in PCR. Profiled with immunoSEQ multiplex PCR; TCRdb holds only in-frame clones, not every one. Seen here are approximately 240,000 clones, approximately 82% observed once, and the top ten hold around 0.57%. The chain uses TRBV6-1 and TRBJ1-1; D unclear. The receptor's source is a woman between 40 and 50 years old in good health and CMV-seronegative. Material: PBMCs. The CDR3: CASSAGWNTEAFF. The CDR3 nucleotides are TGTGCCAGCAGTGCGGGGTGGAACACTGAAGCTTTCTTT.